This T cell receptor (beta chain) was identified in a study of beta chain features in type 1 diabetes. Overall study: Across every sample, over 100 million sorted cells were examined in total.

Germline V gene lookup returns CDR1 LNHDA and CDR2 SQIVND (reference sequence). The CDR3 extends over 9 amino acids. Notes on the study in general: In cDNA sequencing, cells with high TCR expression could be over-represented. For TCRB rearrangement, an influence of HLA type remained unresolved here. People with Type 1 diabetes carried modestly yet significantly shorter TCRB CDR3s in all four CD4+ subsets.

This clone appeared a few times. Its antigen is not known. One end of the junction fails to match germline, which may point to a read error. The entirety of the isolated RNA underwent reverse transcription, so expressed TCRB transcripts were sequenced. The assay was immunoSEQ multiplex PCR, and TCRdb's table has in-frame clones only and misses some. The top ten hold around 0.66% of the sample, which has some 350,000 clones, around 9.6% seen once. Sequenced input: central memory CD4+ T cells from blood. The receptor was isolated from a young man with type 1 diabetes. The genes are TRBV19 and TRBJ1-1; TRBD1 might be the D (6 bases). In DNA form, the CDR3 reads TGTGCCAGTACCCTGGACAGCCGCTTT. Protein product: CASTLDSRF.